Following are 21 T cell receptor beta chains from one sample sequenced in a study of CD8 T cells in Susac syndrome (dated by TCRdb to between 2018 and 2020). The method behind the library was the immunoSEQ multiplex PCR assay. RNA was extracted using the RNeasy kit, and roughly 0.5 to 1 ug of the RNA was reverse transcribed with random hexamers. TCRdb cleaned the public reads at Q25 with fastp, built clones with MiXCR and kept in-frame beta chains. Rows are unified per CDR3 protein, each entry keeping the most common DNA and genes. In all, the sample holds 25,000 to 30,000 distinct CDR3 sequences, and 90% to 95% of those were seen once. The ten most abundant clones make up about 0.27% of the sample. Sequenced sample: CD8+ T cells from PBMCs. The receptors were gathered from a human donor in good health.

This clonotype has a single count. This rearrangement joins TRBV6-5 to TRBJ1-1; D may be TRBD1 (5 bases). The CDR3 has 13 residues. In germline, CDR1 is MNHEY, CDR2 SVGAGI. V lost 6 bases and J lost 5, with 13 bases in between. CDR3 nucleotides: TGTGCCAGCAGGGGACCAGTTTGGACTGAAGCTTTCTTT. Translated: CASRGPVWTEAFF.

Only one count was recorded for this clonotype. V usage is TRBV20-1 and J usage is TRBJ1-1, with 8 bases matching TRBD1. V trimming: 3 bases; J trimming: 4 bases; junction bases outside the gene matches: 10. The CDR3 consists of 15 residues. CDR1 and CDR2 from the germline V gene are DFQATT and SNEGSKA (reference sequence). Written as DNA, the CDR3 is TGCAGTGCTAGGCCCCCTCAGGGGGCTGGCACTGAAGCTTTCTTT. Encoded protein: CSARPPQGAGTEAFF.

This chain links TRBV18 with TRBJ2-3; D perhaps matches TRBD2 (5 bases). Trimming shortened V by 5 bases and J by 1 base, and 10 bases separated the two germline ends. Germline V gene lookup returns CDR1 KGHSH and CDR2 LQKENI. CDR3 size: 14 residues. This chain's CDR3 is CASSSPGGTDTQYF. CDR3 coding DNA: TGTGCCAGCTCATCCCCCGGGGGCACAGATACGCAGTATTTT. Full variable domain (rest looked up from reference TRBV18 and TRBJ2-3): NAGVMQNPRHLVRRRGQEARLRCSPMKGHSHVYWYRQLPEEGLKFMVYLQKENIIDESGMPKERFSAEFPKEGPSILRIQQVVRGDSAAYFCASSSPGGTDTQYFGPGTRLTVL.

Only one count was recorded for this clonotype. CDR3 loop: CASSLRGRGTDTQYF. The CDR3 DNA sequence: TGTGCCAGCAGCTTACGGGGGCGCGGCACAGATACGCAGTATTTT. The chain carries TRBV7-7 and TRBJ2-3; D may be TRBD1 or TRBD2 (6 bases each). The V end lost 2 bases, the J end lost 1 base, and 10 bases lay between the germline ends. Germline-derived CDR1 and CDR2 are SSHAT and FNYEAQ (reference sequence). This CDR3 contains 15 residues.

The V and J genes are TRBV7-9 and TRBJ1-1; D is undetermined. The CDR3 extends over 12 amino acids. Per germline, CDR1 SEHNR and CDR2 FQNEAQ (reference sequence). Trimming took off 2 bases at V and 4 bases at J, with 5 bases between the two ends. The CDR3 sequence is CASSLSGTEAFF. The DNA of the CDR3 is TGTGCCAGCAGCTTATCAGGCACTGAAGCTTTCTTT.

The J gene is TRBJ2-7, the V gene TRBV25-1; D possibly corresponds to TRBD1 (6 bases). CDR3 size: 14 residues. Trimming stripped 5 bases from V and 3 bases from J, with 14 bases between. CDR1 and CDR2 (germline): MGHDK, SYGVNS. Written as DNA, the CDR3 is TGTGCCAGCAGTTACAGGGAAAGGGGCTACGAGCAGTACTTC. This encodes CASSYRERGYEQYF.

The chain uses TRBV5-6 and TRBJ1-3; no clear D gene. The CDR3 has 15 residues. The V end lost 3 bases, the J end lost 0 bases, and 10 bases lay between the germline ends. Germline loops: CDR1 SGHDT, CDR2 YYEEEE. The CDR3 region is CASSSARGSGNTIYF. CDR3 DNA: TGTGCCAGCAGCTCGGCCCGGGGCTCTGGAAACACCATATATTTT.

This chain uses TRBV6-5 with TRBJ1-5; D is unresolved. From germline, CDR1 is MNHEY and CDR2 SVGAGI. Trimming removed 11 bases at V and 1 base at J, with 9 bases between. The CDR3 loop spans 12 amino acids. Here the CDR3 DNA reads TGTGCCCGCCCCCGGAGCAATCAGCCCCAGCATTTT. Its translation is CARPRSNQPQHF.

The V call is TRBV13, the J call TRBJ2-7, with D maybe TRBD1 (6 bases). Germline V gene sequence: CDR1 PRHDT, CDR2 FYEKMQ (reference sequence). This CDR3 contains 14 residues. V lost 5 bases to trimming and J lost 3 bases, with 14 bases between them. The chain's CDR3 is CASSRLDRSYEQYF. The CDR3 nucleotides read TGTGCCAGCAGCAGACTGGACAGAAGCTACGAGCAGTACTTC.

The CDR3: CASRDPVGSNSPLHF. As DNA, the CDR3 is TGTGCCAGCAGAGACCCGGTCGGCTCTAATTCACCCCTCCACTTT. V gene TRBV6-1 combines with J gene TRBJ1-6; D remains unclear. CDR1 MNHNS and CDR2 SASEGT come from the germline V gene. V lost 6 bases and J 6 bases, leaving 15 bases between the germline ends. The CDR3 covers 15 residues.

In DNA form, the CDR3 reads TGCAGTGCTCCGGACAGATTGAACACCGGGGAGCTGTTTTTT. Its protein is CSAPDRLNTGELFF. This chain links TRBV20-1 with TRBJ2-2; the D gene is possibly TRBD1 (6 bases). The CDR3 length is 14 residues. Trimming removed 5 bases from V and 1 base from J, with 11 bases in between. Germline V gene sequence: CDR1 DFQATT, CDR2 SNEGSKA (reference sequence).

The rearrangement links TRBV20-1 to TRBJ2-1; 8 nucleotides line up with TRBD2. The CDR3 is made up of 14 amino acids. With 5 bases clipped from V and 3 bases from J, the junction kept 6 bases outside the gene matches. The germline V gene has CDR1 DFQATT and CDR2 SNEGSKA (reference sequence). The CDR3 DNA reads TGCAGTGCTTTAGCGGGGCTCGTCTACAATGAGCAGTTCTTC. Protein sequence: CSALAGLVYNEQFF.

CDR3 loop: CASSSRTGNQPQHF. In DNA form, the CDR3 reads TGTGCCAGCAGTTCCCGGACCGGAAATCAGCCCCAGCATTTT. The V and J genes are TRBV27 and TRBJ1-5; D is unclear. The germline CDR1 and CDR2 sequences are MNHEY and SMNVEV (reference sequence). The V gene lost 4 bases and the J gene lost 4 bases, with 11 bases spanning the gap. There are 14 residues in the CDR3.

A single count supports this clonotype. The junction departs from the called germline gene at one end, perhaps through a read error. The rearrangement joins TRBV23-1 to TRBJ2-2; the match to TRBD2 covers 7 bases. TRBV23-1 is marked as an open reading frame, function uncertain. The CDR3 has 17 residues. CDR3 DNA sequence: TGCGCCAGCAGCCCGCTCGGGGGGACGTCGAACGCCGGGGAGCTGTTTTTT. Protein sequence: CASSPLGGTSNAGELFF.

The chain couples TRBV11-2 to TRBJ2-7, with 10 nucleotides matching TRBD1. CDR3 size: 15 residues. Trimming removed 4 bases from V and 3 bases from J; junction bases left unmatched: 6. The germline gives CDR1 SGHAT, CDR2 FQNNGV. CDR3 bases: TGTGCCAGCAGCTCGACCGGGACAGGGGACTACGAGCAGTACTTC. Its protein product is CASSSTGTGDYEQYF.

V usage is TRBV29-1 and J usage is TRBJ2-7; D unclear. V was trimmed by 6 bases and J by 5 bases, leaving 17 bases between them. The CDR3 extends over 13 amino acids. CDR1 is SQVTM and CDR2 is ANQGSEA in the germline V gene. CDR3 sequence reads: CSVELNPGHEQYF. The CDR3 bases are TGCAGCGTCGAACTTAATCCGGGTCACGAGCAGTACTTC.

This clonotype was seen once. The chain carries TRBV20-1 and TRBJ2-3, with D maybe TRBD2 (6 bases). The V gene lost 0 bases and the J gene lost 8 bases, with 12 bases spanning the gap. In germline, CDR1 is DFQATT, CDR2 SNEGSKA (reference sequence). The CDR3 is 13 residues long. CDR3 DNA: TGCAGTGCTAGAGATCTTATGGAGGGTACGCAGTATTTT. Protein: CSARDLMEGTQYF.

Written as DNA, the CDR3 is TGTGCCAGCAGCTTAGCGTTGACAGGGGTGGACACTGAAGCTTTCTTT. It is translated as CASSLALTGVDTEAFF. The chain couples TRBV7-9 to TRBJ1-1; 8 bases agree with TRBD1. J was trimmed by 3 bases and V by 0 bases; bases with no gene match: 6. The CDR3 is 16 residues long. Germline assignment: CDR1 SEHNR and CDR2 FQNEAQ (reference sequence).

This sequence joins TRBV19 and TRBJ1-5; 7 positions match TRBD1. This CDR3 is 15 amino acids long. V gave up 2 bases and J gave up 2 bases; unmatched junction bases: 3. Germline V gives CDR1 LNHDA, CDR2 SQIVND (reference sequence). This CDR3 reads CASSISTGGNQPQHF. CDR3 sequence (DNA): TGTGCCAGTAGTATATCTACAGGGGGCAATCAGCCCCAGCATTTT.

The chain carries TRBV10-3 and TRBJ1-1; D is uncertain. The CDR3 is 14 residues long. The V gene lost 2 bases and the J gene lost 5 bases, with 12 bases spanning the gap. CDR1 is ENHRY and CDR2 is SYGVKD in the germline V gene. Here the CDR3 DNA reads TGTGCCATCAGTGAGGCTGGGAGTGGGACTGAAGCTTTCTTT. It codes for CAISEAGSGTEAFF.

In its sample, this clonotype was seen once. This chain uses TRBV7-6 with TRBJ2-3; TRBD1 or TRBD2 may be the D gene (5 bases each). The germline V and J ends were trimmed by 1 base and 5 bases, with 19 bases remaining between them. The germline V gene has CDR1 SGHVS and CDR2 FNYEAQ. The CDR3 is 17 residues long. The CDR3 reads CASSLGVPGPRGDTQYF. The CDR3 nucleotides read TGTGCCAGCAGCTTAGGAGTCCCGGGGCCCCGGGGAGATACGCAGTATTTT.